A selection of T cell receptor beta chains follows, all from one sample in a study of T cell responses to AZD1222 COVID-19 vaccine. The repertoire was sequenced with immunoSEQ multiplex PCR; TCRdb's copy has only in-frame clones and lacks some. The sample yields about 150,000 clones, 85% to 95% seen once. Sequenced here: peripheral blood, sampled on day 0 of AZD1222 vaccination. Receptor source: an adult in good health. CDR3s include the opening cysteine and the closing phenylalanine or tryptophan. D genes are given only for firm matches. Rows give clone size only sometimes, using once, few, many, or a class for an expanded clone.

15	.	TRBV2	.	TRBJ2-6	CASSLSSSGANVLTF	TGTGCCAGCAGTCTAAGCAGCTCTGGGGCCAACGTCCTGACTTTC
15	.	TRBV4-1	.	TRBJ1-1	CASSYRGSGNTEAFF	TGCGCCAGCAGCTATCGGGGGTCGGGAAATACTGAAGCTTTCTTT
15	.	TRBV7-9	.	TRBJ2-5	CASSLGGLGQETQYF	TGTGCCAGCAGCTTAGGTGGCCTAGGACAAGAGACCCAGTACTTC
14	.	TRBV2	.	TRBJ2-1	CASSEWSSGNEQFF	TGTGCCAGCAGTGAATGGTCTAGTGGGAATGAGCAGTTCTTC
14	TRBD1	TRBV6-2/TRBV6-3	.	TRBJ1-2	CASSRQGLVAFYTF	TGTGCCAGCAGTAGACAGGGGTTGGTGGCCTTCTACACCTTC
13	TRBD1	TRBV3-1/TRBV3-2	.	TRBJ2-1	CASSREGQGVEFF	TGTGCCAGCAGCCGGGAGGGACAGGGTGTGGAGTTCTTC
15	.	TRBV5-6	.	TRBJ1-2	CASSVGQAYNYGYTF	TGTGCCAGCAGCGTAGGGCAGGCCTATAACTATGGCTACACCTTC
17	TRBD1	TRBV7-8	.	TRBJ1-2	CASSLITGGAGNYGYTF	TGTGCCAGCAGCTTAATTACAGGGGGCGCTGGTAACTATGGCTACACCTTC
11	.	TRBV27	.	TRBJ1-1	CASSQGTEAFF	TGTGCCAGCAGTCAAGGTACTGAAGCTTTCTTT
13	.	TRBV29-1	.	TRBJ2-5	CSVEVTLQETQYF	TGCAGCGTTGAAGTAACGTTACAAGAGACCCAGTACTTC
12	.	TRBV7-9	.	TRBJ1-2	CASSLSEEGYTF	TGTGCCAGCAGCTTATCCGAGGAAGGCTACACCTTC
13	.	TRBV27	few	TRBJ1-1	CASSFAGWAEAFF	TGTGCCAGCAGTTTCGCAGGCTGGGCTGAAGCTTTCTTT
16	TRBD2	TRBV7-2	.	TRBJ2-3	CASSQGLAGGTDTQYF	TGTGCCAGCAGCCAGGGACTAGCGGGAGGCACAGATACGCAGTATTTT
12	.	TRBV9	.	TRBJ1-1	CASSVERGEAFF	TGTGCCAGCAGCGTAGAGAGGGGTGAAGCTTTCTTT
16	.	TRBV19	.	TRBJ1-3	CASSIALDLSGNTIYF	TGTGCCAGTAGTATAGCCCTGGACCTCTCTGGAAACACCATATATTTT
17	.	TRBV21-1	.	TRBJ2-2	CASSNRKRGMNTGELFF	TGTGCCAGCAGCAACCGTAAACGGGGTATGAACACCGGGGAGCTGTTTTTT
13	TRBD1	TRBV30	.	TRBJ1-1	CAGEGQGYTEAFF	TGTGCCGGGGAGGGACAGGGATATACTGAAGCTTTCTTT
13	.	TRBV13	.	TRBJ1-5	CASSLVGMQPQHF	TGTGCCAGCAGCTTGGTCGGGATGCAGCCCCAGCATTTT
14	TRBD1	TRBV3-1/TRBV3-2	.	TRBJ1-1	CASSQENRGTEAFF	TGTGCCAGCAGCCAAGAGAACAGGGGGACTGAAGCTTTCTTT
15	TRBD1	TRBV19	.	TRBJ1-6	CASSIGHRGASPLHF	TGTGCCAGTAGTATTGGGCACAGGGGCGCTTCACCCCTCCACTTT
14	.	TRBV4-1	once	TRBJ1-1	CASSQYREGTEAFF	TGCGCCAGCAGCCAATACAGGGAGGGCACTGAAGCTTTCTTT
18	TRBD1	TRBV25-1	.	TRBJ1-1	CASSAGDRDMRMNTEAFF	TGTGCCAGCAGTGCTGGCGACAGGGACATGCGTATGAACACTGAAGCTTTCTTT
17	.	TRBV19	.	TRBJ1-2	CASSSFPGSRVYYGYTF	TGTGCCAGTAGTTCCTTCCCCGGGTCCCGGGTGTACTATGGCTACACCTTC
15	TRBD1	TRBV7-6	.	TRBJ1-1	CASSPIRGDNTEAFF	TGTGCCAGCAGCCCGATCAGGGGGGATAACACTGAAGCTTTCTTT
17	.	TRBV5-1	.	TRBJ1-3	CASSLVTGPSSGNTIYF	TGCGCCAGCAGCTTGGTAACAGGGCCTAGCTCTGGAAACACCATATATTTT
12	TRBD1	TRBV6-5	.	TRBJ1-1	CASQGGIAEAFF	TGTGCCAGCCAGGGGGGGATCGCTGAAGCTTTCTTT
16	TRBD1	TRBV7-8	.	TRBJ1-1	CASSLENRGPGTEAFF	TGTGCCAGCAGCTTAGAGAACAGGGGGCCCGGCACTGAAGCTTTCTTT
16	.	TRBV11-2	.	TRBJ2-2	CASSLVPAGNTGELFF	TGTGCCAGCAGCTTAGTGCCAGCGGGGAACACCGGGGAGCTGTTTTTT
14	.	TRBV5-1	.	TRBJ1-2	CASSLGGAERGYTF	TGCGCCAGCAGCTTGGGAGGGGCCGAGAGGGGCTACACCTTC
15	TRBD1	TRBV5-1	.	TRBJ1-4	CASSLTGGSNEKLFF	TGCGCCAGCAGCTTGACAGGGGGCTCTAATGAAAAACTGTTTTTT
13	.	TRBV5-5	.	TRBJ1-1	CASSLRVYTEAFF	TGTGCCAGCAGCCTCCGGGTTTACACTGAAGCTTTCTTT
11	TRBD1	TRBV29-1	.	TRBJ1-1	CSGDREPEAFF	TGCAGCGGGGACAGGGAGCCTGAAGCTTTCTTT
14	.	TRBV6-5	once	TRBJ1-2	CASSYSGGTYGYTF	TGTGCCAGCAGTTACTCCGGGGGGACGTATGGCTACACCTTC
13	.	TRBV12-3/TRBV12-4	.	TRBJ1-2	CASSLSREYGYTF	TGTGCCAGCAGTTTATCGAGAGAGTATGGCTACACCTTC
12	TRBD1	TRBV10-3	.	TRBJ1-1	CAIGTGLAEAFF	TGTGCCATCGGGACAGGCCTTGCTGAAGCTTTCTTT
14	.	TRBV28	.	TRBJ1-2	CASSWQGPDYGYTF	TGTGCCAGCAGTTGGCAGGGTCCCGACTATGGCTACACCTTC
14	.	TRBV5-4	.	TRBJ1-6	CASSLSGAGAPLHF	TGTGCCAGCAGCTTGTCGGGGGCGGGAGCGCCCCTCCACTTT